The T cell receptor (beta chain) under discussion was sequenced for a study of T cell responses to AZD1222 COVID-19 vaccine (dated by TCRdb to 2020 to 2022). Concerning the study at large: A total of over 230 trial participants underwent TCR sequencing, of whom around 210 had received two doses of AZD1222 and approximately 25 had received two doses of the MenACWY control vaccine. Trial participants were enrolled into age subgroups of 18-55, 56-69 and 70-plus years, which contained around 140, 26 and 57 TCR-sequenced participants, respectively. What the authors observed across the whole study: The 56-69-year group was small, and its depth increase did not reach significance, likely because of low power. Conclusions about previously exposed vaccinees were limited because only 6 or 7 AZD1222 recipients were SARS-CoV-2 seropositive at baseline. Participants were mostly white British and included more females than males, and it was suggested by the authors that clonal diversity may have been underestimated. Vaccine-associated CD4 TCRs spanned the whole spike protein, with dominant responses in regions 160-218 and 743-854. Because no day 14 peak-response samples were available, repertoires were characterized only after the peak T cell response. After two AZD1222 doses, both the breadth and the depth of spike-specific TCRs were significantly higher than at day 0 and than in MenACWY recipients. Reportedly, close to half of the unique spike-specific TCRs recognized epitopes lying outside the regions that are mutated in the B.1.351 and B.1.1.7 variants.

The germline V gene supplies CDR1 SGHNT and CDR2 YENEEA. The CDR3 runs 14 amino acids, cysteine and phenylalanine included. Left in the record is the CDR3 DNA by itself, 42 bases read in frame from the first base. Trimming accounts for 8 bases at V and 5 bases at J, while the number of junction bases matched to no gene is 5. On this clone itself: The antigen this receptor binds is unknown. Per-base qualities were not stored, and no clone one base away is much larger.

Interpreted using the paper, the time point label stands for: about 28 days (+/-7) after the second vaccine dose. AZD1222 recipients whose second dose came at about 4 weeks and those whose second dose came at about 12 weeks were combined into one group, since spike-specific TCR depth and breadth did not differ between the two schedules. Vaccinee samples were obtained from the UK trials COV001 and COV002, which included a single-blind randomized controlled phase 2/3 trial of AZD1222 (ChAdOx1 nCoV-19) in healthy adults. For TCRbeta chain sequencing, PBMC samples from trial participants were taken at day 0 and at day 28 after the second dose. The CDR3 regions of human TCRbeta chains were analyzed by immunosequencing. Per the authors' processing: TCRs in the repertoires were compared against a reference library of SARS-CoV-2-specific TCRs that had been generated with the MIRA antigen-specificity platform. Breadth was defined as the fraction of unique TCRs that were SARS-CoV-2-associated. Depth was defined as the fraction of total T cells that were SARS-CoV-2-associated. Using the MIRA data, each spike-specific TCR was mapped to the spike region that the TCR reacts to and placed in a CD4 or CD8 class. Log10-transformed breadth and depth values were compared by one-way ANOVA with Sidak's multiple comparisons tests. In its TCRdb copy, this immuneACCESS table keeps in-frame sequences only and misses some clones. Where compared with another copy, unresolved V genes explain less than half of these, and the others have no known cause. V and J calls and clone size are as listed in that table; D and trimming were resolved from the DNA. The sample table holds about 20,000 clones, of which roughly 80% were seen once. The biggest ten clones account for roughly 16% of the sample.

This receptor chain uses TRBV11-3 and TRBJ2-1; TRBD2 agrees with 11 junctional bases. The source is an adult who received the AZD1222 COVID-19 vaccine. The input for sequencing was peripheral blood, taken 28 days after the second AZD1222 dose. CDR3 loop: CASRPGLADNEQFF. In nucleotide form, the sequence is TGTGCCAGCCGGCCGGGACTAGCGGACAATGAGCAGTTCTTC.